Below, one T cell receptor beta chain is given with its context. The antigen is not known. One end of the junction fails to match germline, which may point to a read error. Germline CDR1 reads MDHEN; CDR2 reads SYDVKM. The CDR3 contains 13 residues. The source of the sample is a study of T cells in Graves' hyperthyroidism and ophthalmopathy. General observations from the study: The model's output predicted ophthalmopathy at a median of around 6.9 months prior to onset.

TCR beta CDR3 sequences were amplified from RNA transcripts. HTBI primers were used for first-round RT-PCR of the TCR CDR3. MiXCR, run by TCRdb on the multiplex PCR reads, gives a single entry per CDR3 protein. The table lists about 320,000 distinct CDR3 sequences, around 17% of them singletons. The study excluded patients with uncontrolled infection, other autoimmune disease, pregnancy or lactation. Diagnostic decisions used clinical symptoms, serum thyroxine and TRAb, thyroid ultrasound and orbital computed tomography. The sequence was collected from a man aged 30 to 39 with Graves' hyperthyroidism. Sequencing used blood. This sequence joins TRBV28 and TRBJ1-2; a weak D match, TRBD1 (6 bases). The CDR3 region is CASSPGVGYGCTF. CDR3 nucleotides: TGTGCCAGCAGTCCAGGGGTAGGCTATGGCTGCACCTTC.